Below, 18 T cell receptor beta chains from the same sample are listed, as sequenced in a study of PD-L1 blockade in urothelial cancer. Time point here: peripheral blood 6 weeks after treatment start. Sequencing used immunoSEQ multiplex PCR; TCRdb keeps in-frame clones, though not all of them. The table includes under 40,000 clones, approximately 90% detected once. The sample was PBMCs, taken around atezolizumab (anti-PD-L1) treatment. The receptor set was obtained from a man of 80 years or more with urothelial cancer.

This chain joins TRBV18 and TRBJ2-3; no reliable D call. Germline CDR1 and CDR2: KGHSH and LQKENI. V was pared by 3 bases and J by 4 bases, with 14 bases between. CDR3 length equals 15 residues. The CDR3 region has the DNA TGTGCCAGCTCACCCGAAAAGAACACCGCAGATACGCAGTATTTT. Its translation: CASSPEKNTADTQYF. The variable domain in full, completed from reference TRBV18 and TRBJ2-3, reads NAGVMQNPRHLVRRRGQEARLRCSPMKGHSHVYWYRQLPEEGLKFMVYLQKENIIDESGMPKERFSAEFPKEGPSILRIQQVVRGDSAAYFCASSPEKNTADTQYFGPGTRLTVL.

This chain uses TRBV5-6 with TRBJ2-7; D is uncertain. Trimming took 4 bases from V and 3 from J, leaving 5 bases between them. CDR3 length equals 11 residues. Germline lookup yields CDR1 SGHDT and CDR2 YYEEEE. The CDR3 DNA is TGTGCCAGCAGCACCGGCTACGAGCAGTACTTC. Translated: CASSTGYEQYF.

The chain joins TRBV19 to TRBJ1-3; 8 bases line up with TRBD1. This CDR3 is built from 15 residues. Germline CDR1 and CDR2: LNHDA and SQIVND (reference sequence). With V trimmed by 6 bases and J by 0 bases, 4 bases remained unmatched. The DNA of the CDR3 is TGTGCCAGTAGAAGGACAGGGAACTCTGGAAACACCATATATTTT. It specifies CASRRTGNSGNTIYF.

This rearrangement joins TRBV11-2 to TRBJ2-7; 8 bases fit TRBD2. This CDR3 comprises 14 residues. Germline lookup yields CDR1 SGHAT and CDR2 FQNNGV. J gave up 6 bases and V 0 bases, and 4 bases lay outside the gene matches. CDR3 residues: CASSLDRLAPEQYF. The DNA for the CDR3 is TGTGCCAGCAGCTTAGATCGACTAGCGCCCGAGCAGTACTTC.

CDR3 amino acids: CASKLNPGDTEAFF. Written as DNA, the CDR3 is TGTGCCAGCAAGCTTAACCCAGGGGACACTGAAGCTTTCTTT. The chain has TRBV2 and TRBJ1-1; possible D gene TRBD1, 6 bases. Trimming took off 7 bases at V and 3 bases at J, with 15 bases between the two ends. The length of the CDR3 is 14 residues. Germline CDR1 SNHLY, CDR2 FYNNEI.

This rearrangement joins TRBV5-1 to TRBJ2-3, with a possible D match to TRBD2 (5 bases). Per the germline V gene, CDR1 is SGHRS and CDR2 is YFSETQ. Trimming took 0 bases from V and 0 from J, leaving 11 bases between them. The CDR3 totals 16 residues. CDR3 region: CASSLGSGTSTDTQYF. CDR3 coding DNA: TGCGCCAGCAGCTTGGGGAGCGGAACTAGCACAGATACGCAGTATTTT.

Details on this clone: This sample also contains other DNA sequences that code for the same CDR3. The chain uses TRBV6-6 and TRBJ1-1; 9 bases line up with TRBD1. The length of the CDR3 is 16 residues. The J segment lost 1 base and the V segment lost 5 bases, leaving 8 bases of the junction unmatched. Germline assignment: CDR1 MNHNY and CDR2 SVGAGI (reference sequence). CDR3 in DNA: TGTGCCAGCAGTCCCGGGACAGGGAGATGGAACACTGAAGCTTTCTTT. This translates into CASSPGTGRWNTEAFF.

This chain joins TRBV27 and TRBJ2-1; TRBD2 is a possible D gene (6 bases). The germline V and J ends were trimmed by 5 bases and 2 bases, with 22 bases remaining between them. CDR1 MNHEY and CDR2 SMNVEV come from the germline V gene (reference sequence). CDR3 length equals 18 residues. CDR3: CASSPPVLASRPYNEQFF. In nucleotides, the CDR3 is TGTGCCAGCAGTCCACCAGTCCTAGCGTCAAGACCCTACAATGAGCAGTTCTTC.

The chain has TRBV5-1 and TRBJ1-2; unclear D gene. Germline CDR1 SGHRS, CDR2 YFSETQ. The V end was cut by 3 bases, the J end by 4 bases, with 13 bases between. CDR3 length: 14 residues. The CDR3 sequence is CASSSESGAYGYTF. CDR3 coding DNA: TGCGCCAGCAGCTCAGAGTCAGGTGCCTATGGCTACACCTTC.

The rearrangement joins TRBV19 to TRBJ1-1; 9 bases line up with TRBD1. The CDR3 sequence is 13 residues long. Germline loops: CDR1 LNHDA, CDR2 SQIVND (reference sequence). Trimming took 8 bases from V and 6 from J; bases not matched to a gene: 7. CDR3 region: CASRDRVVSEAFF. In DNA, the CDR3 is TGTGCCAGTCGGGACAGGGTAGTCTCTGAAGCTTTCTTT.

The chain has TRBV25-1 and TRBJ1-4; D perhaps matches TRBD1 (5 bases). The CDR3 has 14 residues. V was cut by 4 bases and J by 4 bases, with 10 bases left in between. Germline CDR1 and CDR2: MGHDK and SYGVNS. The CDR3 region is CASSVRDYNEKLFF. The DNA for the CDR3 is TGTGCCAGCAGTGTACGGGACTATAATGAAAAACTGTTTTTT.

V is TRBV7-2 and J is TRBJ2-2; 12 nucleotides agree with TRBD2. The trim removed 9 bases at V and 4 bases at J, leaving 9 bases unmatched. The CDR3 totals 16 residues. Germline assignment: CDR1 SGHTA and CDR2 FQGNSA. CDR3 nucleotide sequence: TGTGCCAGGCCTAGCGGGAGGGCCGTAGGCACCGGGGAGCTGTTTTTT. It specifies CARPSGRAVGTGELFF.

The V gene is TRBV6-5, the J gene TRBJ2-7, with 13 bases fitting TRBD2. Per the germline V gene, CDR1 is MNHEY and CDR2 is SVGAGI. The CDR3 totals 15 residues. V gave up 7 bases and J gave up 4 bases; unmatched junction bases: 7. In DNA form, the CDR3 reads TGTGCCAGCAAGACCGGGACTAGCGGGACTTACGAGCAGTACTTC. Its translation is CASKTGTSGTYEQYF.

This rearrangement joins TRBV11-2 to TRBJ2-3, with TRBD1 identical over 9 bases. The CDR3 totals 16 residues. CDR1 and CDR2 from the germline V gene are SGHAT and FQNNGV. J gave up 4 bases and V 4 bases, and 9 bases lay outside the gene matches. CDR3 amino acids: CASSSRTGEVADTQYF. In DNA form, the CDR3 reads TGTGCCAGCAGCTCTAGGACAGGGGAAGTTGCAGATACGCAGTATTTT. Supplemented by reference TRBV11-2 and TRBJ2-3, the full variable domain reads EAGVAQSPRYKIIEKRQSVAFWCNPISGHATLYWYQQILGQGPKLLIQFQNNGVVDDSQLPKDRFSAERLKGVDSTLKIQPAKLEDSAVYLCASSSRTGEVADTQYFGPGTRLTVL.

The chain recombines TRBV6-6 with TRBJ1-5; D remains unclear. V dropped 0 bases and J dropped 3 bases, with 12 bases sitting between them. Germline V gene sequence: CDR1 MNHNY, CDR2 SVGAGI (reference sequence). CDR3 length: 16 residues. The DNA of the CDR3 is TGTGCCAGCAGTTACTCCTCGTCCGGGATCAATCAGCCCCAGCATTTT. It translates to CASSYSSSGINQPQHF.

The chain links TRBV27 to TRBJ1-2; D not resolved. Trimming stripped 4 bases from V and 8 bases from J, with 17 bases between. CDR3 size: 14 residues. Germline lookup yields CDR1 MNHEY and CDR2 SMNVEV (reference sequence). CDR3 nucleotide sequence: TGTGCCAGCAGTTGGTTCGGGGAGTCGAGGGGCTACACCTTC. It specifies CASSWFGESRGYTF.

The chain uses TRBV6-4 and TRBJ1-2; D is perhaps TRBD1 (5 bases). Germline CDR1 reads MRHNA; CDR2 reads SNTAGT. Between the trimmed V and J ends, which lost 9 bases and 3 bases, there was a span of 14 bases. The CDR3 spans 13 residues. Here the CDR3 DNA reads TGTGCCAGTTCTCAGGGTATTGACTATGGCTACACCTTC. This codes for CASSQGIDYGYTF.

This chain uses TRBV30 with TRBJ1-2, with TRBD1 identical over 9 bases. The germline V gene has CDR1 GTSNPN and CDR2 SVGIG (reference sequence). This CDR3 has 16 residues. V shed 0 bases and J 7 bases; nucleotides not matched to a gene: 12. CDR3 loop: CAWSVGGQGDSSGYTF. CDR3 nucleotide sequence: TGTGCCTGGAGTGTAGGGGGACAGGGTGATTCAAGTGGCTACACCTTC.